These 13 T cell receptor beta chains came from one sample sequenced in a study of shared clonotypes between healthy human individuals. Sequencing was performed with immunoSEQ multiplex PCR; in TCRdb, only in-frame clones are kept and a portion is missing. The data contain about 750,000 clones, nearly 95% of them singletons. The naive CD8 population came from CD45RO-negative cells selected for CCR7, without terminally differentiated effector memory CD45RA+ cells. Sequenced sample: naive CD8+ T cells sorted from blood. The receptors stem from a man aged 25-45 years in good health.

This chain connects TRBV2 to TRBJ1-2, with 7 bases lining up with TRBD1. Germline CDR1 is SNHLY and CDR2 is FYNNEI. The J segment lost 0 bases and the V segment lost 3 bases, leaving 4 bases of the junction unmatched. The CDR3 covers 15 residues. CDR3 sequence reads: CASSDTGAPNYGYTF. The CDR3 region has the DNA TGTGCCAGCAGTGACACAGGGGCGCCTAACTATGGCTACACCTTC.

The genes are TRBV27 and TRBJ2-1, with no clear D. The CDR3 is 12 residues long. The V end lost 8 bases, the J end lost 6 bases, and 11 bases lay between the germline ends. Germline CDR1 and CDR2: MNHEY and SMNVEV (reference sequence). Here the CDR3 reads CASGRDRNEQFF. The CDR3 nucleotides are TGTGCCAGCGGCCGAGACCGCAATGAGCAGTTCTTC.

This rearrangement joins TRBV5-4 to TRBJ2-7; no clear D gene. This CDR3 is 15 amino acids long. Trimming removed 1 base from V and 4 bases from J, with 15 bases in between. Germline-derived CDR1 and CDR2 are SGHNT and YYREEE (reference sequence). DNA of the CDR3: TGTGCCAGCAGCTTGTATGGCGCCCTAGGTTACGAGCAGTACTTC. Amino acid sequence: CASSLYGALGYEQYF. Based on the CDR3 plus reference TRBV5-4 and TRBJ2-7, the full variable domain is ETGVTQSPTHLIKTRGQQVTLRCSSQSGHNTVSWYQQALGQGPQFIFQYYREEENGRGNFPPRFSGLQFPNYSSELNVNALELDDSALYLCASSLYGALGYEQYFGPGTRLTVT.

The DNA of the CDR3 is TGTGCCAGCAGGGAAGGGACACTGTACGAGCAGTACTTC. It is translated as CASREGTLYEQYF. This chain uses TRBV7-9 with TRBJ2-7, with D tentatively TRBD1 (6 bases). V lost 6 bases and J lost 4, with 13 bases in between. This CDR3 is built from 13 residues. CDR1 is SEHNR and CDR2 is FQNEAQ in the germline V gene (reference sequence).

V gene TRBV2 combines with J gene TRBJ1-2, with D hard to call. Trimming pared 8 bases from V and 8 bases from J, leaving 12 bases between. This CDR3 contains 11 residues. Germline-derived CDR1 and CDR2 are SNHLY and FYNNEI. The CDR3 protein is CASLSNSGYTF. The DNA of the CDR3 is TGTGCCAGCTTGTCCAATTCGGGCTACACCTTC.

The J gene is TRBJ2-2, the V gene TRBV28, with 9 bases that match TRBD2. The CDR3 runs 16 residues. From germline, CDR1 is MDHEN and CDR2 SYDVKM. Trimming removed 5 bases from V and 5 bases from J; junction bases left unmatched: 9. The CDR3 here is CASSPQLAGNTGELFF. The CDR3, as DNA: TGTGCCAGCAGTCCACAGCTAGCGGGGAATACCGGGGAGCTGTTTTTT.

This chain connects TRBV9 to TRBJ2-7; 7 bases are shared with TRBD2. CDR3 length: 15 amino acids. Germline V gene data show CDR1 as SGDLS and CDR2 as YYNGEE. V gave up 0 bases and J gave up 3 bases; unmatched junction bases: 6. CDR3 protein: CASSVEGTNHYEQYF. The DNA for the CDR3 is TGTGCCAGCAGCGTAGAAGGGACTAACCACTACGAGCAGTACTTC.

This clone came up once. V is TRBV6-1 and J is TRBJ1-3; D gene unclear. Germline V gene data show CDR1 as MNHNS and CDR2 as SASEGT. The length of the CDR3 is 16 residues. V was pared by 2 bases and J by 0 bases, with 11 bases between. Here the CDR3 DNA reads TGTGCCAGCAGTGAACTTGCAAGGTTCTCTGGAAACACCATATATTTT. It translates to CASSELARFSGNTIYF.

The chain joins TRBV7-9 to TRBJ1-4, with 7 bases lining up with TRBD1. The CDR3 is 15 amino acids. With V trimmed by 4 bases and J by 3 bases, 5 bases remained unmatched. Germline V lookup: CDR1 SEHNR, CDR2 FQNEAQ (reference sequence). The CDR3 region is CASSSPGTANEKLFF. Here the CDR3 DNA reads TGTGCCAGCAGCTCCCCCGGGACAGCTAATGAAAAACTGTTTTTT.

The chain links TRBV19 to TRBJ1-5; no definite D call. The V gene's germline CDR1 is LNHDA and CDR2 SQIVND (reference sequence). Trimming took 5 bases from V and 4 from J, leaving 18 bases between them. The CDR3 totals 16 residues. DNA of the CDR3: TGTGCCAGTAGTTCCTACCTTTCGGGAAAGAATCAGCCCCAGCATTTT. Translated: CASSSYLSGKNQPQHF.

J is TRBJ1-2 and V is TRBV27; D is undetermined. There are 15 residues in the CDR3. The germline V gene encodes CDR1 MNHEY and CDR2 SMNVEV (reference sequence). Trimming pared 0 bases from V and 8 bases from J, leaving 16 bases between. The CDR3 loop reads CASSLSSGSERGYTF. As DNA, the CDR3 is TGTGCCAGCAGTTTATCCTCGGGGTCAGAGCGAGGCTACACCTTC.

The gene calls are TRBV29-1 and TRBJ2-5; TRBD2 matches 12 bases. V shed 0 bases, J shed 4 bases, and the junction held 9 bases outside the gene matches. The CDR3 length is 17 residues. Germline V gene sequence: CDR1 SQVTM, CDR2 ANQGSEA. The CDR3 is CSVEDRSSGRAGETQYF. The DNA of the CDR3 is TGCAGCGTTGAAGATAGATCTAGCGGGAGGGCCGGAGAGACCCAGTACTTC. Looking up the rest from reference TRBV29-1 and TRBJ2-5 gives the full variable domain: SAVISQKPSRDICQRGTSLTIQCQVDSQVTMMFWYRQQPGQSLTLIATANQGSEATYESGFVIDKFPISRPNLTFSTLTVSNMSPEDSSIYLCSVEDRSSGRAGETQYFGPGTRLLVL.

The gene calls are TRBV5-5 and TRBJ2-7; D is unresolved. This CDR3 contains 15 residues. Germline lookup yields CDR1 SGHKS and CDR2 YYEKEE (reference sequence). Trimming left V 4 bases short and J 3 bases short, with 17 bases between. CDR3 coding DNA: TGTGCCAGCAGCCCTGAGGCAGGTGCTAACTACGAGCAGTACTTC. As protein: CASSPEAGANYEQYF.